The present entry profiles one TCR beta chain with its context. Its antigen is currently unknown. The data were obtained in a study of human T cells and chemical hapten exposure. Across the study: 2% DPC applied to a roughly 2 cm by roughly 2 cm arm area sensitized donors. There were weekly diphenylcyclopropenone doses to the scalp for patients throughout the roughly 23-week study.

This CDR3 is 16 amino acids long. V was clipped by 5 bases and J by 0 bases, with 15 bases between them. Germline values: CDR1 MNHEY, CDR2 SVGAGI. Time point here: patch test 2, 6 weeks after DPC sensitization. Treatment here: therapeutic diphenylcyclopropenone sensitization with weekly scalp DPC. Researchers extracted total RNA from unfractionated whole blood. General study points: PT1 expanded TCR counts correlated positively with patch test score.

TCRdb re-derived calls from the RACE reads in MiXCR, one entry per CDR3 protein. The sample shows about 54,000 distinct CDR3 sequences, about 10% of them seen only once. Material: whole blood, obtained in connection with sensitization to the hapten diphenylcyclopropenone (DPC). The clonotype originates from a woman between 45 and 60 years old with alopecia areata. Some clones in this sample may be carry-over from other donors' samples. The rearrangement joins TRBV6-5 to TRBJ2-3; no clear D. The DNA for the CDR3 is TGTGCCAGCAGTCGGCTCCGATCCACTAGCACAGATACGCAGTATTTT. Translating it yields CASSRLRSTSTDTQYF.